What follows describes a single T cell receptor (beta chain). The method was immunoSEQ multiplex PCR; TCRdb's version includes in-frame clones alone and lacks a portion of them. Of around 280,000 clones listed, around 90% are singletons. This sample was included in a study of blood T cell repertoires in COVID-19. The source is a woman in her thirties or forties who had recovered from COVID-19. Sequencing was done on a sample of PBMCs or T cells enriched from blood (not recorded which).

The CDR3: CSVDQGGTEAFF. CDR3 coding DNA: TGCAGCGTTGATCAGGGCGGCACTGAAGCTTTCTTT. The chain joins TRBV29-1 to TRBJ1-1, with D possibly matching TRBD1 (5 bases). Deletions cut 3 bases from V and 4 bases from J, with 9 bases between. Germline-derived CDR1 and CDR2 are SQVTM and ANQGSEA. The CDR3 runs 12 residues.